These T cell receptor beta chains were read from a single sample in a study of cytomegalovirus exposure and HLA in healthy donors. Sequencing used immunoSEQ multiplex PCR; TCRdb keeps in-frame clones, though not all of them. The sample lists about 270,000 clones, roughly 70% occurring once. Specimen: PBMCs. Receptor source: a female donor in good health and CMV-seronegative. The CDR3 runs from the conserved cysteine through the conserved F or W. Fields, in order: D gene, clone size, V gene, J gene, CDR3 DNA, CDR3 protein. A D gene is named only where the DNA matches it firmly. Size tells how often a clone was seen (once, few, many) or the class of an expanded clone, and some rows leave it out.

d_gene: TRBD1
abundance: -
v_gene: TRBV10-2
j_gene: TRBJ2-1
CDR3nt: TGCGCCAGCAGTGAGTGGGACAGGGAACAGTTCTTC
CDR3aa: CASSEWDREQFF

d_gene: -
abundance: -
v_gene: TRBV6-6
j_gene: TRBJ2-3
CDR3nt: TGTGCCAGCAGTCCAGCAGGCAGTGATACGCAGTATTTT
CDR3aa: CASSPAGSDTQYF

d_gene: -
abundance: -
v_gene: TRBV7-2
j_gene: TRBJ1-5
CDR3nt: TGTGCCAGCAGCTTTTACAAGAGCAATCAGCCCCAGCATTTT
CDR3aa: CASSFYKSNQPQHF

d_gene: -
abundance: -
v_gene: TRBV27
j_gene: TRBJ1-1
CDR3nt: TGTGCCAGCAGTTCTATAGACAGGAGGAACACTGAAGCTTTCTTT
CDR3aa: CASSSIDRRNTEAFF

d_gene: TRBD1
abundance: -
v_gene: TRBV29-1
j_gene: TRBJ2-7
CDR3nt: TGCAGCGTTATTGGGGACAGGGAAAGTCTCTACGAGCAGTACTTC
CDR3aa: CSVIGDRESLYEQYF

d_gene: -
abundance: -
v_gene: TRBV5-1
j_gene: TRBJ2-7
CDR3nt: TGCGCCAGCAGCGTAGTCCGTAGTGCGGGGGAGCAGTACTTC
CDR3aa: CASSVVRSAGEQYF

d_gene: -
abundance: -
v_gene: TRBV28
j_gene: TRBJ1-4
CDR3nt: TGTGCCAGCAGTAGGCGGGGGGGCTCTAATGAAAAACTGTTTTTT
CDR3aa: CASSRRGGSNEKLFF

d_gene: -
abundance: -
v_gene: TRBV6-6
j_gene: TRBJ2-3
CDR3nt: TGTGCCAGCAGTTATCAGGGCGGTACGCAGTATTTT
CDR3aa: CASSYQGGTQYF

d_gene: TRBD1
abundance: -
v_gene: TRBV27
j_gene: TRBJ2-7
CDR3nt: TGTGCCAGCAGTCCGGGACAGGGGGCCTACGAGCAGTACTTC
CDR3aa: CASSPGQGAYEQYF

d_gene: TRBD1
abundance: once
v_gene: TRBV5-1
j_gene: TRBJ1-1
CDR3nt: TGCGCCAGCAGCTTGCTAAAGACAGGGGGCGTCACTGAAGCTTTCTTT
CDR3aa: CASSLLKTGGVTEAFF

d_gene: -
abundance: few
v_gene: TRBV19
j_gene: TRBJ1-1
CDR3nt: TGTGCCAGTAGTATAGAGGGGGGGATGAACACTGAAGCTTTCTTT
CDR3aa: CASSIEGGMNTEAFF

d_gene: -
abundance: -
v_gene: TRBV5-1
j_gene: TRBJ2-3
CDR3nt: TGCGCCAGCAGCTTAGACTATGGCGGTAGCACAGATACGCAGTATTTT
CDR3aa: CASSLDYGGSTDTQYF

d_gene: -
abundance: -
v_gene: TRBV27
j_gene: TRBJ2-3
CDR3nt: TGTGCCAGCAGTTTATCGTTAGGCGGCAGGGGCACAGATACGCAGTATTTT
CDR3aa: CASSLSLGGRGTDTQYF

d_gene: TRBD1
abundance: -
v_gene: TRBV6-1
j_gene: TRBJ1-2
CDR3nt: TGTGCCAGCAGTGATTCGGGACAGGGATGGGGCTACACCTTC
CDR3aa: CASSDSGQGWGYTF

d_gene: -
abundance: -
v_gene: TRBV6-1
j_gene: TRBJ2-7
CDR3nt: TGTGCCAGCAGTGAAAGATCGTCGGGCGAGCAGTACTTC
CDR3aa: CASSERSSGEQYF

d_gene: -
abundance: -
v_gene: TRBV13
j_gene: TRBJ2-7
CDR3nt: TGTGCCAGCAGCCCATCGGAGATCCTAAATACTTACGAGCAGTACTTC
CDR3aa: CASSPSEILNTYEQYF

d_gene: TRBD1
abundance: -
v_gene: TRBV5-6
j_gene: TRBJ1-2
CDR3nt: TGTGCCAGCAGCTATGGGGACAGGCGTTTCTATGGCTACACCTTC
CDR3aa: CASSYGDRRFYGYTF

d_gene: -
abundance: -
v_gene: TRBV6-5
j_gene: TRBJ1-6
CDR3nt: TGTGCCAGCAGTTACTTTCACAGCGGGCAAGGATCACCCCTCCACTTT
CDR3aa: CASSYFHSGQGSPLHF

d_gene: TRBD2
abundance: -
v_gene: TRBV4-1
j_gene: TRBJ2-7
CDR3nt: TGCGCCAGCAGCCAAGATCGGGGGCCCGGACTAGCGCTGCCCTACGAGCAGTACTTC
CDR3aa: CASSQDRGPGLALPYEQYF

d_gene: -
abundance: -
v_gene: TRBV10-3
j_gene: TRBJ2-7
CDR3nt: TGTGCCATCGCAGGCAGGGCAGACCACGAGCAGTACTTC
CDR3aa: CAIAGRADHEQYF

d_gene: -
abundance: -
v_gene: TRBV5-1
j_gene: TRBJ2-3
CDR3nt: TGCGCCAGCAGCTTGGGGGGAGAGAGAGCAGATACGCAGTATTTT
CDR3aa: CASSLGGERADTQYF

d_gene: TRBD1
abundance: few
v_gene: TRBV5-1
j_gene: TRBJ1-3
CDR3nt: TGCGCCAGCAGCGCTGACGGACAGGATGTAAACACCATATATTTT
CDR3aa: CASSADGQDVNTIYF

d_gene: TRBD2
abundance: -
v_gene: TRBV7-9
j_gene: TRBJ2-2
CDR3nt: TGTGCCAGCAGCTTTAGCGGGAGTGGAACCGGGGAGCTGTTTTTT
CDR3aa: CASSFSGSGTGELFF

d_gene: -
abundance: few
v_gene: TRBV9
j_gene: TRBJ2-7
CDR3nt: TGTGCCAGCAGCTCGGGGGAGTACGAGCAGTACTTC
CDR3aa: CASSSGEYEQYF

d_gene: -
abundance: -
v_gene: TRBV7-2
j_gene: TRBJ2-7
CDR3nt: TGTGCCAGCAGCCCTAGCTCCTACGAGCAGTACTTC
CDR3aa: CASSPSSYEQYF

d_gene: TRBD1
abundance: -
v_gene: TRBV5-1
j_gene: TRBJ2-7
CDR3nt: TGCGCCAGCAGCATAGCTACAGGGGGAGGCTACGAGCAGTACTTC
CDR3aa: CASSIATGGGYEQYF